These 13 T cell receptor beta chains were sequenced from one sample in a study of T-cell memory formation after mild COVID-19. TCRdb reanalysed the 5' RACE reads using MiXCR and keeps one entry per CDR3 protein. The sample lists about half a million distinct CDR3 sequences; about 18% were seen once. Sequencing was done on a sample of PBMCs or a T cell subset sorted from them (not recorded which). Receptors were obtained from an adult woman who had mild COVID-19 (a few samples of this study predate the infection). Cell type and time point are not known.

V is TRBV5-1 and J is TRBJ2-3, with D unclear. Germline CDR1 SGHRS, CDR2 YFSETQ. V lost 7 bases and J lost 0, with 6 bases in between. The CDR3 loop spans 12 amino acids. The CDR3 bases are TGCGCCAGCGGAAGAAGCACAGATACGCAGTATTTT. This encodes CASGRSTDTQYF.

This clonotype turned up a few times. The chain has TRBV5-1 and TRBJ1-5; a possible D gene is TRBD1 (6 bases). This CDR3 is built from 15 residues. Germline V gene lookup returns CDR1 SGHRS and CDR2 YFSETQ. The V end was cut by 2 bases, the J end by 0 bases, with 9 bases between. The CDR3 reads CASSFRGDSNQPQHF. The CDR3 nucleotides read TGCGCCAGCAGCTTTAGGGGGGATAGCAATCAGCCCCAGCATTTT. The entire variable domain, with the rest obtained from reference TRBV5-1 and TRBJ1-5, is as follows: KAGVTQTPRYLIKTRGQQVTLSCSPISGHRSVSWYQQTPGQGLQFLFEYFSETQRNKGNFPGRFSGRQFSNSRSEMNVSTLELGDSALYLCASSFRGDSNQPQHFGDGTRLSIL.

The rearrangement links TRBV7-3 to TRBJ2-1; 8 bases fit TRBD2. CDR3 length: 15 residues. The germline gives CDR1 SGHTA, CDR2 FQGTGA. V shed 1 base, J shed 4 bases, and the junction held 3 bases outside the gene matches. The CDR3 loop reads CASSLMAGGYNEQFF. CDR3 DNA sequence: TGTGCCAGCAGCTTAATGGCGGGGGGATACAATGAGCAGTTCTTC.

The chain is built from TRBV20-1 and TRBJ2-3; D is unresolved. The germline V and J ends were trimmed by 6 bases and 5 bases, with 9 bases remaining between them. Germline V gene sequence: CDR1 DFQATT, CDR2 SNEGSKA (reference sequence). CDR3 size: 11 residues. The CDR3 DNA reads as TGCAGTGCCCTACCCGAAGATACGCAGTATTTT. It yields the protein CSALPEDTQYF.

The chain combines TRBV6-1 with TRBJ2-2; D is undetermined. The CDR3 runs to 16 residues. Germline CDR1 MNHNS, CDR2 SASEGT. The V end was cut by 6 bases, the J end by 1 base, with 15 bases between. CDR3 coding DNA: TGTGCCAGCAGATGGGCACGGACGGTGAACACCGGGGAGCTGTTTTTT. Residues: CASRWARTVNTGELFF.

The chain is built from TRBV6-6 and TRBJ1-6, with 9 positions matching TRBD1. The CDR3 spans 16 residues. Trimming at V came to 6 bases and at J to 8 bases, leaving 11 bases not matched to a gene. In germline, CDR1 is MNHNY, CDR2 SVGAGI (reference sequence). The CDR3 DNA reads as TGTGCCAGCAGCACCGAACTGAGGACAGGGGATTCACCCCTCCACTTT. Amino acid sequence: CASSTELRTGDSPLHF.

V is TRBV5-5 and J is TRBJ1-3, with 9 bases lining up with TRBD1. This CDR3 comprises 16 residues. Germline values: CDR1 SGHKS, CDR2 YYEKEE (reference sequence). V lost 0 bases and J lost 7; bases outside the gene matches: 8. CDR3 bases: TGTGCCAGCAGCTTGGCCGGGACAGGGACGAGGAACACCATATATTTT. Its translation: CASSLAGTGTRNTIYF.

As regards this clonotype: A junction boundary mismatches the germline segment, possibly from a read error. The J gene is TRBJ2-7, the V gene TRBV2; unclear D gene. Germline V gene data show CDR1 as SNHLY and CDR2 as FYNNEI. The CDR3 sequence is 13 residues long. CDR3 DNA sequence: TGTGCCAGCTGTGATCGGCAGATCTACGAGCAGTACTTC. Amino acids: CASCDRQIYEQYF. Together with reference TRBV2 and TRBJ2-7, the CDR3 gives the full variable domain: EPEVTQTPSHQVTQMGQEVILRCVPISNHLYFYWYRQILGQKVEFLVSFYNNEISEKSEIFDDQFSVERPDGSNFTLKIRSTKLEDSAMYFCASCDRQIYEQYFGPGTRLTVT.

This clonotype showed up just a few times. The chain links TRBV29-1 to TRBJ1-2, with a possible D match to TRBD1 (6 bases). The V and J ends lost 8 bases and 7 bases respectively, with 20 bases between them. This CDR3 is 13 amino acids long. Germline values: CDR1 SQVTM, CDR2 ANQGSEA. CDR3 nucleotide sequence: TGCAGCTTCGGGAACGACAGGAATGGTGGCTACACCTTC. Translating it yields CSFGNDRNGGYTF.

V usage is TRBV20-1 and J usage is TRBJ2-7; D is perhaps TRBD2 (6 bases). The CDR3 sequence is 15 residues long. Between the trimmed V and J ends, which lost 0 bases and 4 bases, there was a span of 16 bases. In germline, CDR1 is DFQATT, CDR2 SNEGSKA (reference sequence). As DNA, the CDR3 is TGCAGTGCTAGAGATCTGGGACTCCCTATGTACGAGCAGTACTTC. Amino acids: CSARDLGLPMYEQYF.

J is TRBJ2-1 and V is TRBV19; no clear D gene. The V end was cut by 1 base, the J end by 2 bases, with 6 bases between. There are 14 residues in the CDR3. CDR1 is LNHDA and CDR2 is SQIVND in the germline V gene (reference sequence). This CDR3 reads CASSIGWTYNEQFF. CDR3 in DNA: TGTGCCAGTAGTATAGGGTGGACCTACAATGAGCAGTTCTTC.

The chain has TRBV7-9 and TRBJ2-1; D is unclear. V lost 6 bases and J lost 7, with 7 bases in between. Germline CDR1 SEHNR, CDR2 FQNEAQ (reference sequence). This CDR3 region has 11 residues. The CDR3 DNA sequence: TGTGCCAGCAGGGACGGTAATGAGCAGTTCTTC. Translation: CASRDGNEQFF.

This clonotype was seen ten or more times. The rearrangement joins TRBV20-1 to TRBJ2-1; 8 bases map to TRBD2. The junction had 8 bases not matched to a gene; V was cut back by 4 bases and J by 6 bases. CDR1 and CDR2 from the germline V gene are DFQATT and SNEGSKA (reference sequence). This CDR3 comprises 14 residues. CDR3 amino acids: CSANRGLVPNEQFF. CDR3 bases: TGCAGTGCTAACCGGGGACTAGTGCCCAATGAGCAGTTCTTC.